The next 21 T cell receptor beta chains were all read from a single sample in a study of blood T cell repertoires in COVID-19 (TCRdb year 2020). The receptor library was made with the immunoSEQ multiplex PCR assay. TCRdb's version of the immuneACCESS table is confined to in-frame rearrangements and falls short of the full clone set. An unresolved V gene accounts for under half of the shortfall where checked; the remainder is of unknown origin. The sample records 150,000 to 200,000 clones, about 81% of which are singletons. Approximately 12% of the sample is in the top ten clones. The material sequenced was peripheral blood. These TCRs come from a woman of 80 years or more with COVID-19, enrolled during active disease.

This clone was picked up one time. The V call is TRBV18, the J call TRBJ2-7, with D possibly matching TRBD1 (5 bases). The germline CDR1 and CDR2 sequences are KGHSH and LQKENI. This CDR3 has 15 amino acids. Trimming took 2 bases from V and 5 from J, leaving 16 bases between them. In DNA, the CDR3 is TGTGCCAGCTCACCAAGACAGTTCCTAGTCCACGAGCAGTACTTC. It is translated as CASSPRQFLVHEQYF.

J is TRBJ2-7 and V is TRBV6-2 or TRBV6-3, with 10 nucleotides matching TRBD1. Per germline, CDR1 MNHEY and CDR2 SVGEGT. Trimming took 2 bases from V and 7 from J; bases not matched to a gene: 17. There are 18 residues in the CDR3. CDR3 residues: CASSYPYSRTGGPTEQYF. The CDR3 DNA reads as TGTGCCAGCAGTTACCCCTACTCCCGGACAGGGGGACCTACGGAGCAGTACTTC.

The chain has TRBV7-8 and TRBJ1-2, with 9 bases matching TRBD1. This CDR3 is built from 15 residues. Germline V lookup: CDR1 SGHVS, CDR2 FQNEAQ. Unmatched junction bases numbered 5, after V lost 3 bases and J lost 3 bases. The CDR3 region is CASSLDRGSDYGYTF. The CDR3 DNA reads as TGTGCCAGCAGCTTGGACAGGGGAAGCGACTATGGCTACACCTTC.

The sample holds a few counts of this clone. The gene calls are TRBV28 and TRBJ1-2; 8 bases agree with TRBD1. Unmatched junction bases numbered 6, after V lost 2 bases and J lost 4 bases. CDR3 length: 15 amino acids. In germline, CDR1 is MDHEN, CDR2 SYDVKM. The CDR3 DNA is TGTGCCAGCAGTTTACAGGGGGCTTGGAGCTATGGCTACACCTTC. Amino acids: CASSLQGAWSYGYTF.

The chain couples TRBV28 to TRBJ2-7, with TRBD1 as a possible D gene (5 bases). This CDR3 contains 12 residues. V was shortened by 6 bases and J by 7 bases, with 13 bases between the two germline ends. Germline V gene sequence: CDR1 MDHEN, CDR2 SYDVKM. The chain's CDR3 is CASSPPRAEQYF. The CDR3 nucleotides read TGTGCCAGCAGCCCCCCCAGGGCAGAGCAGTACTTC.

This rearrangement joins TRBV5-6 to TRBJ2-3, with TRBD2 as a possible D gene (5 bases). V lost 0 bases, J lost 6 bases, and 8 bases lay in between. The CDR3 spans 13 residues. Germline V gene sequence: CDR1 SGHDT, CDR2 YYEEEE. The CDR3 here is CASSLDWRDTQYF. In DNA, the CDR3 is TGTGCCAGCAGCTTGGACTGGAGGGATACGCAGTATTTT.

V gene TRBV4-2 combines with J gene TRBJ1-2; 8 bases are shared with TRBD1. Germline CDR1 LGHNA, CDR2 YNFKEQ. V lost 1 base, J lost 3 bases, and 10 bases stayed unmatched. The CDR3 runs 17 residues. The CDR3 loop reads CASSQGPGGRSDYGYTF. CDR3 in DNA: TGTGCCAGCAGCCAAGGTCCAGGGGGCCGCTCAGACTATGGCTACACCTTC.

This clone appeared once. J is TRBJ2-3 and V is TRBV2, with TRBD2 matching 8 bases. Germline-derived CDR1 and CDR2 are SNHLY and FYNNEI. V was clipped by 7 bases and J by 1 base; unmatched bases: 4. This CDR3 has 14 amino acids. The CDR3 loop is CASTAGGRTDTQYF. The CDR3, as DNA: TGTGCCAGCACGGCGGGGGGCCGCACAGATACGCAGTATTTT.

The chain couples TRBV19 to TRBJ2-7; D is uncertain. The CDR3 is made up of 13 amino acids. Per germline, CDR1 LNHDA and CDR2 SQIVND (reference sequence). The V end lost 4 bases, the J end lost 5 bases, and 12 bases lay between the germline ends. CDR3 sequence (DNA): TGTGCCAGTAGTACGTCGCACATCCACGAGCAGTACTTC. This gives the protein CASSTSHIHEQYF.

V gene TRBV28 combines with J gene TRBJ2-1, with 8 bases aligning to TRBD2. V shed 6 bases, J shed 2 bases, and the junction held 3 bases outside the gene matches. The CDR3 loop spans 14 amino acids. The germline V gene encodes CDR1 MDHEN and CDR2 SYDVKM. As DNA, the CDR3 is TGTGCCAGCAGGGATAGCGGGACCTACAATGAGCAGTTCTTC. Its translation is CASRDSGTYNEQFF.

The chain combines TRBV5-1 with TRBJ1-1, with unresolved D. CDR1 is SGHRS, CDR2 YFSETQ, per germline. Trimming removed 0 bases at V and 0 bases at J, with 15 bases between. The CDR3 length is 17 residues. The CDR3 protein is CASSLAGSLLLNTEAFF. CDR3 DNA: TGCGCCAGCAGCTTGGCAGGCTCGTTACTCCTGAACACTGAAGCTTTCTTT.

The chain joins TRBV2 to TRBJ2-7, with 10 nucleotides matching TRBD2. Germline trimming cut 2 bases from V and 4 bases from J; bases unmatched to any gene: 8. From germline, CDR1 is SNHLY and CDR2 FYNNEI. The CDR3 is 16 residues long. The CDR3 is CASSEYGSSGSYEQYF. For the CDR3, the DNA is TGTGCCAGCAGTGAATACGGGTCTAGCGGGAGTTACGAGCAGTACTTC.

This clone was seen repeatedly, ten times or more. The chain is built from TRBV2 and TRBJ2-1, with 8 bases fitting TRBD1. The V gene's germline CDR1 is SNHLY and CDR2 FYNNEI. The V gene end was trimmed by 6 bases and the J gene end by 4 bases; junction bases not matched to a gene: 8. The CDR3 extends over 15 amino acids. CDR3 sequence reads: CASSLRQGIYNEQFF. The DNA of the CDR3 is TGTGCCAGCAGCTTACGACAGGGGATATACAATGAGCAGTTCTTC.

Written as DNA, the CDR3 is TGTGCCTGGAGTGTGCCAGGGGCTATCTATGGCTACACCTTC. This codes for CAWSVPGAIYGYTF. This chain connects TRBV30 to TRBJ1-2; D may be TRBD1 (6 bases). From germline, CDR1 is GTSNPN and CDR2 SVGIG (reference sequence). V gave up 0 bases and J gave up 4 bases, with 12 bases separating them. The CDR3 length is 14 residues.

This clone was seen more than once but under ten times. The chain couples TRBV5-1 to TRBJ2-1; maybe TRBD1 (5 bases). The CDR3 extends over 16 amino acids. Trimming removed 0 bases from V and 8 bases from J, with 18 bases in between. CDR1 and CDR2 from the germline V gene are SGHRS and YFSETQ. The chain's CDR3 is CASSLGWGPTTDEQFF. The DNA for the CDR3 is TGCGCCAGCAGCTTGGGGTGGGGCCCAACCACCGATGAGCAGTTCTTC.

This sequence joins TRBV7-9 and TRBJ2-3, with D tentatively TRBD2 (5 bases). The CDR3 runs to 15 residues. Germline CDR1 and CDR2: SEHNR and FQNEAQ (reference sequence). Between the trimmed V and J ends, which lost 6 bases and 4 bases, there was a span of 17 bases. The chain's CDR3 is CASSPRGSWADTQYF. CDR3 in DNA: TGTGCCAGCAGTCCCCGGGGTAGCTGGGCAGATACGCAGTATTTT.

J is TRBJ1-4 and V is TRBV7-6; 8 positions match TRBD1. This CDR3 is 15 amino acids long. The V segment lost 4 bases and the J segment 10 bases; nucleotides outside the gene matches: 11. CDR1 and CDR2 from the germline V gene are SGHVS and FNYEAQ. The CDR3 DNA is TGTGCCAGCAGCTCCCCGTGGGGGGGGACAGGAAAACTGTTTTTT. The encoded protein is CASSSPWGGTGKLFF. The full variable domain, its missing parts supplied by reference TRBV7-6 and TRBJ1-4, is GAGVSQSPRYKVTKRGQDVALRCDPISGHVSLYWYRQALGQGPEFLTYFNYEAQQDKSGLPNDRFSAERPEGSISTLTIQRTEQRDSAMYRCASSSPWGGTGKLFFGSGTQLSVL.

The rearrangement joins TRBV30 to TRBJ1-4; D is unclear. V gave up 0 bases and J gave up 0 bases, with 14 bases separating them. CDR1 is GTSNPN and CDR2 is SVGIG in the germline V gene (reference sequence). CDR3 size: 17 residues. CDR3 sequence (DNA): TGTGCCTGGAGTGTAGGTTCATCGGGAGCAACTAATGAAAAACTGTTTTTT. It is translated as CAWSVGSSGATNEKLFF.

This chain links TRBV2 with TRBJ1-2, with D unresolved. CDR1 SNHLY and CDR2 FYNNEI come from the germline V gene. The V and J ends lost 1 base and 3 bases respectively, with 6 bases between them. This CDR3 spans 13 amino acids. CDR3 region: CASSEGSHYGYTF. Here the CDR3 DNA reads TGTGCCAGCAGTGAAGGTAGTCACTATGGCTACACCTTC.

This clone was counted between two and nine times. The chain recombines TRBV20-1 with TRBJ1-1; D might be TRBD1 (5 bases). The V end lost 3 bases, the J end lost 11 bases, and 13 bases lay between the germline ends. The CDR3 contains 11 residues. The germline CDR1 and CDR2 sequences are DFQATT and SNEGSKA (reference sequence). The CDR3 DNA sequence: TGCAGTGCTAGGGCAGGGCCTAAGGCTTTCTTT. This codes for CSARAGPKAFF.

This clone occurred once. The genes are TRBV7-9 and TRBJ2-2; D possibly corresponds to TRBD1 (6 bases). The CDR3 is 17 residues long. Germline V gene sequence: CDR1 SEHNR, CDR2 FQNEAQ (reference sequence). Trimming removed 2 bases from V and 8 bases from J, with 21 bases in between. The CDR3 nucleotides read TGTGCCAGCAGCTTACCCCGCCTTGGACAGAGAGGGGGGGAGCTGTTTTTT. It codes for CASSLPRLGQRGGELFF.